This T cell receptor (beta chain) was documented in a study of OX40 agonist ivuxolimab in advanced cancers. Regarding the study as a whole: With doses of 0.1 to 3.0 mg/kg, CD4+ and CD8+ blood T cells had undergone clonal expansion by week 6.

CDR1 MNHEY and CDR2 SVGAGI come from the germline V gene. The germline V and J ends were trimmed by 4 bases and 6 bases, with 7 bases remaining between them. This CDR3 region has 12 residues. Only in-frame clones appear in the TCRdb table, and some are missing; sequencing was by immunoSEQ multiplex PCR. This sample has tens of thousands of clones, with 94% found just once. Regarding this clone: Its antigen is not known. This same CDR3 is encoded by further DNA sequences in the sample.

The clonotype comes from an adult with an advanced solid tumor such as melanoma, head and neck, liver or kidney cancer. The chain is built from TRBV6-5 and TRBJ2-1, with D tentatively TRBD2 (5 bases). The sample was CD4+ or CD8+ T cells sorted from blood, taken in a trial of the OX40 agonist ivuxolimab. Written as DNA, the CDR3 is TGTGCCAGCAGTTGGAGCGGCAATGAGCAGTTCTTC. The encoded protein is CASSWSGNEQFF.